This passage covers 27 T cell receptor beta chains from one sample sequenced in a study of T cells in Graves' hyperthyroidism and ophthalmopathy. Amplified regions were TCR beta CDR3 sequences from RNA transcripts. Researchers ran a first-round RT-PCR on the TCR CDR3 using the HTBI primer set. One entry per CDR3 protein, called by TCRdb with MiXCR from the multiplex PCR reads. The sample has 380,000 or so distinct CDR3 sequences; roughly 13% are singletons. Sequencing was carried out using blood. All receptors derive from a young man with Graves' hyperthyroidism that later progressed to Graves' ophthalmopathy.

This clonotype was picked up many times. The chain uses TRBV3-1 and TRBJ2-3; 13 bases fit TRBD2. The CDR3 consists of 18 residues. After removal of 1 base from V and 4 bases from J, the junction contained 8 bases not matched to a gene. CDR1 LGHDT and CDR2 YNNKEL come from the germline V gene (reference sequence). CDR3: CASSQARTSGGGSDTQYF. The CDR3 coding sequence is TGTGCCAGCAGCCAAGCGAGGACTAGCGGGGGCGGTTCAGATACGCAGTATTTT.

This clonotype showed up many times. The genes are TRBV5-1 and TRBJ1-4; D possibly corresponds to TRBD1 (6 bases). Germline V lookup: CDR1 SGHRS, CDR2 YFSETQ. This CDR3 is built from 14 residues. The V and J ends lost 0 bases and 5 bases respectively, with 8 bases between them. CDR3 amino acids: CASSLAQGNEKLFF. The CDR3 DNA sequence: TGCGCCAGCAGCTTGGCCCAGGGGAATGAAAAACTGTTTTTT.

Ten or more counts support this clonotype. The chain uses TRBV7-8 and TRBJ1-1; 9 nucleotides align to TRBD1. The CDR3 consists of 17 residues. Germline loops: CDR1 SGHVS, CDR2 FQNEAQ. With V trimmed by 2 bases and J by 1 base, 8 bases remained unmatched. CDR3 nucleotides: TGTGCCAGCAGCTTATTTAGGACAGGGGATAGGAACACTGAAGCTTTCTTT. Protein: CASSLFRTGDRNTEAFF.

The chain is built from TRBV18 and TRBJ1-5; D call uncertain. The CDR3 totals 13 residues. Trimming took 3 bases from V and 6 from J, leaving 9 bases between them. Looked up from germline, CDR1 is KGHSH and CDR2 is LQKENI. CDR3 nucleotides: TGTGCCAGCTCACCTGACAATATTCAGCCCCAGCATTTT. This gives the protein CASSPDNIQPQHF.

This clonotype was found many times. The chain joins TRBV11-2 to TRBJ2-3, with unresolved D. CDR3 length: 12 amino acids. Germline V gives CDR1 SGHAT, CDR2 FQNNGV. V lost 7 bases, J lost 4 bases, and 9 bases lay in between. CDR3 residues: CASTGRADTQYF. CDR3 nucleotide sequence: TGTGCCAGCACAGGCAGAGCAGATACGCAGTATTTT.

This clonotype was counted at least ten times. The J gene is TRBJ2-3, the V gene TRBV7-9; 7 nucleotides agree with TRBD2. V was pared by 0 bases and J by 2 bases, with 2 bases of the junction left unmatched. Looked up from germline, CDR1 is SEHNR and CDR2 is FQNEAQ (reference sequence). The CDR3 runs to 15 residues. Written as DNA, the CDR3 is TGTGCCAGCAGCTTAGCGCGGGGGACCACAGATACGCAGTATTTT. Its translation: CASSLARGTTDTQYF. Complete variable domain (other parts from reference TRBV7-9 and TRBJ2-3): DTGVSQNPRHKITKRGQNVTFRCDPISEHNRLYWYRQTLGQGPEFLTYFQNEAQLEKSRLLSDRFSAERPKGSFSTLEIQRTEQGDSAMYLCASSLARGTTDTQYFGPGTRLTVL.

At least ten counts were recorded for this clonotype. The CDR3 spells CASTPALGWDNEQFF. CDR3 nucleotides: TGTGCCAGCACCCCGGCTCTGGGGTGGGACAATGAGCAGTTCTTC. The rearrangement joins TRBV7-9 to TRBJ2-1; D gene ambiguous. The CDR3 contains 15 residues. V was shortened by 7 bases and J by 5 bases, with 18 bases between the two germline ends. CDR1 SEHNR and CDR2 FQNEAQ come from the germline V gene (reference sequence).

This clonotype was detected ten times or more. The junction departs from the called germline gene at one end, perhaps through a read error. The chain uses TRBV3-1 and TRBJ2-5; 13 bases align to TRBD2. This CDR3 is 14 amino acids long. Germline lookup yields CDR1 LGHDT and CDR2 YNNKEL (reference sequence). CDR3 region: CASSPTGTSGNRNF. CDR3 nucleotide sequence: TGTGCCAGCAGCCCTACCGGGACTAGCGGGAACCGGAACTTC.

A few counts support this clonotype. Germline and junction disagree at one end, which may indicate a read error. J is TRBJ1-2 and V is TRBV28, with TRBD1 as a possible D gene (5 bases). The CDR3 contains 16 residues. Per germline, CDR1 MDHEN and CDR2 SYDVKM. The CDR3: CASSLGSGVGGYDYTF. In nucleotides, the CDR3 is TGTGCCAGCAGTTTGGGATCGGGGGTCGGTGGGTATGACTACACCTTC.

This clonotype came up a few times. The chain uses TRBV20-1 and TRBJ1-2, with D unclear. V was shortened by 3 bases and J by 3 bases, with 8 bases between the two germline ends. This CDR3 is built from 12 residues. The germline V gene encodes CDR1 DFQATT and CDR2 SNEGSKA (reference sequence). The CDR3 reads CSASMSDYGYTF. CDR3 sequence (DNA): TGCAGTGCTAGTATGTCGGACTATGGCTACACCTTC.

This clonotype appeared a few times. The rearrangement uses TRBV3-1 and TRBJ2-2; no definite D call. V lost 1 base to trimming and J lost 2 bases, with 11 bases between them. Germline-derived CDR1 and CDR2 are LGHDT and YNNKEL (reference sequence). The CDR3 loop spans 16 amino acids. The CDR3 nucleotides are TGTGCCAGCAGCCAAGTTTGGGGATCCAACACCGGGGAGCTGTTTTTT. Protein: CASSQVWGSNTGELFF.

The genes are TRBV6-1 and TRBJ2-4; possibly TRBD1 or TRBD2 for D (6 bases each). The germline V gene has CDR1 MNHNS and CDR2 SASEGT. The CDR3 consists of 21 residues. Trimming removed 2 bases at V and 5 bases at J, with 31 bases between. CDR3 coding DNA: TGTGCCAGCAGTGAATTGCCGGAGGGGGTAGCGAGGGCTATAACAGAAAACATTCAGTACTTC. This encodes CASSELPEGVARAITENIQYF.

This clonotype was counted only a few times. This rearrangement joins TRBV6-4 to TRBJ1-6; D not resolved. Germline loops: CDR1 MRHNA, CDR2 SNTAGT. V dropped 0 bases and J dropped 8 bases, with 5 bases sitting between them. The CDR3 length is 13 residues. This CDR3 reads CASSDSEDSPLHF. The CDR3 DNA reads as TGTGCCAGCAGTGACTCCGAGGATTCACCCCTCCACTTT.

The V call is TRBV7-9, the J call TRBJ2-3; the D call may be TRBD1 or TRBD2 (5 bases each). Germline V gene data show CDR1 as SEHNR and CDR2 as FQNEAQ (reference sequence). The CDR3 is 16 residues long. V was clipped by 3 bases and J by 1 base, with 14 bases between them. Here the CDR3 DNA reads TGTGCCAGCAGCTTGGGACCCCAAGGTGGCACAGATACGCAGTATTTT. It codes for CASSLGPQGGTDTQYF.

This clonotype has at least ten counts. The J gene is TRBJ2-3, the V gene TRBV20-1, with 9 nucleotides matching TRBD2. Losses at the gene ends were 6 bases for V and 7 bases for J; bases not matched to a gene: 17. The length of the CDR3 is 16 residues. Germline CDR1 is DFQATT and CDR2 is SNEGSKA (reference sequence). CDR3 nucleotide sequence: TGCAGTGCCGGAGGGACGGTGGCGGGGGGGGCGCATACGCAGTATTTT. It encodes CSAGGTVAGGAHTQYF.

This clonotype was counted at least ten times. The J gene is TRBJ1-2, the V gene TRBV19; D unresolved. The V gene lost 8 bases and the J gene lost 3 bases, with 16 bases spanning the gap. Germline CDR1 is LNHDA and CDR2 is SQIVND (reference sequence). The CDR3 spans 14 residues. CDR3 DNA sequence: TGTGCCAGTTTCGAAGGGTTGGGTGACTATGGCTACACCTTC. Translation: CASFEGLGDYGYTF.

This clonotype has a count of ten or more. V gene TRBV30 combines with J gene TRBJ1-5; perhaps TRBD1 as D (6 bases). V was shortened by 1 base and J by 0 bases, with 13 bases between the two germline ends. CDR3 length: 16 residues. Germline CDR1 and CDR2: GTSNPN and SVGIG (reference sequence). The CDR3 spells CAWSDTGKVSNQPQHF. In DNA, the CDR3 is TGTGCCTGGAGTGACACAGGGAAGGTTAGCAATCAGCCCCAGCATTTT. Variable domain in full (rest from reference TRBV30 and TRBJ1-5): SQTIHQWPATLVQPVGSPLSLECTVEGTSNPNLYWYRQAAGRGLQLLFYSVGIGQISSEVPQNLSASRPQDRQFILSSKKLLLSDSGFYLCAWSDTGKVSNQPQHFGDGTRLSIL.

This clonotype was counted ten times or more. A read error may produce the germline difference seen at one junction end. V is TRBV29-1 and J is TRBJ2-1; 12 nucleotides line up with TRBD2. The CDR3 consists of 15 residues. The germline V gene encodes CDR1 SQVTM and CDR2 ANQGSEA. The CDR3 is CSVEGLAGGSYEQFF. The CDR3 nucleotides read TGCAGCGTCGAAGGCCTAGCGGGGGGGTCCTATGAGCAGTTCTTC.

Comment on this clonotype: A read error may account for a junction end that differs from germline. J is TRBJ1-5 and V is TRBV27, with 7 positions matching TRBD1. This CDR3 spans 15 amino acids. Germline CDR1 reads MNHEY; CDR2 reads SMNVEV (reference sequence). CDR3 loop: CASSPHGTANQPRHF. The CDR3 DNA follows: TGTGCCAGCAGTCCTCACGGGACAGCCAATCAGCCCCGGCATTTT.

This clonotype has at least ten counts. The chain combines TRBV3-1 with TRBJ2-1; D might be TRBD1 (5 bases). Germline CDR1 is LGHDT and CDR2 is YNNKEL (reference sequence). Trimming took 2 bases from V and 4 from J, leaving 6 bases between them. This CDR3 contains 13 residues. DNA for the CDR3: TGTGCCAGCAGCCAAAGACAGTACAATGAGCAGTTCTTC. This translates into CASSQRQYNEQFF.

This clonotype appeared a few times. The chain recombines TRBV20-1 with TRBJ2-7; D gene ambiguous. This CDR3 contains 13 residues. Trimming took off 2 bases at V and 5 bases at J, with 13 bases between the two ends. CDR1 DFQATT and CDR2 SNEGSKA come from the germline V gene (reference sequence). The CDR3 region is CSARTTDGHEQYF. The CDR3 DNA sequence: TGCAGTGCTAGAACTACCGACGGGCACGAGCAGTACTTC.

The J gene is TRBJ2-3, the V gene TRBV3-1, with D tentatively TRBD1 (6 bases). The CDR3 is 13 residues long. V lost 3 bases and J lost 4, with 8 bases in between. Germline V CDR1 and CDR2: LGHDT, YNNKEL (reference sequence). The CDR3 spells CASSQGASDTQYF. DNA of the CDR3: TGTGCCAGCAGCCAGGGGGCATCAGATACGCAGTATTTT.

This clonotype was detected a few times. This chain joins TRBV7-9 and TRBJ2-5; either TRBD1 or TRBD2 may fit D (5 bases each). The CDR3 covers 15 residues. Germline lookup yields CDR1 SEHNR and CDR2 FQNEAQ (reference sequence). Trimming took off 5 bases at V and 0 bases at J, with 13 bases between the two ends. CDR3 sequence: CASSPGWGYQETQYF. The CDR3 nucleotides read TGTGCCAGCAGCCCAGGGTGGGGGTACCAAGAGACCCAGTACTTC.

This clonotype was seen many times. The chain combines TRBV6-2 or TRBV6-3 with TRBJ2-7, with a possible D match to TRBD1 (6 bases). This CDR3 region has 14 residues. The germline V and J ends were trimmed by 0 bases and 6 bases, with 12 bases remaining between them. Germline CDR1 and CDR2: MNHEY and SVGEGT. The CDR3 nucleotides read TGTGCCAGCAGTTACTCGAGGGGGACGGGCGAGCAGTACTTC. Amino acids: CASSYSRGTGEQYF.

The sample holds many counts of this clonotype. The rearrangement joins TRBV7-9 to TRBJ1-1; 7 nucleotides match TRBD1. The CDR3 contains 15 residues. CDR1 and CDR2 (germline): SEHNR, FQNEAQ (reference sequence). J was trimmed by 1 base and V by 5 bases; bases with no gene match: 7. For the CDR3, the DNA is TGTGCCAGCAGCCCTCCGACAGGGTGGAACACTGAAGCTTTCTTT. Its translation is CASSPPTGWNTEAFF.

This clonotype was picked up many times. The V and J genes are TRBV10-3 and TRBJ1-2; no definite D call. The CDR3 length is 14 residues. The V and J ends lost 3 bases and 5 bases respectively, with 13 bases between them. Germline CDR1 reads ENHRY; CDR2 reads SYGVKD. CDR3 amino acids: CAISEVGRDYGYTF. For the CDR3, the DNA is TGTGCCATCAGTGAAGTTGGGCGGGATTATGGCTACACCTTC.

This clonotype was picked up a small number of times. V gene TRBV13 combines with J gene TRBJ2-1, with 8 bases fitting TRBD1. Germline trimming cut 5 bases from V and 1 base from J; bases unmatched to any gene: 10. The CDR3 is made up of 17 amino acids. The V gene's germline CDR1 is PRHDT and CDR2 FYEKMQ (reference sequence). CDR3 sequence (DNA): TGTGCCAGCAGCCGAGGCTCCCAGGGGGCATCCTACAATGAGCAGTTCTTC. As protein: CASSRGSQGASYNEQFF.